The 31 T cell receptor beta chains below were found in one sample sequenced in a study of T-cell reconstitution after alpha-beta-depleted transplantation in children. Unique molecular identifiers were incorporated when the TCRbeta library was constructed. Each CDR3 protein gets one entry after TCRdb re-called the PCR reads with MiXCR. Of 700,000 to 950,000 distinct CDR3 sequences listed, roughly 15% are singletons. The sequencing here drew on PBMCs, mostly from graft donor cells, taken 360 days after TCRalphabeta/CD19-depleted stem cell transplant. The origin of the receptors is a male patient between 5 and 17 years old who had a stem cell transplant for acute lymphoblastic leukemia, so the T cells may come from the graft donor.

A few counts support this clonotype. This rearrangement joins TRBV20-1 to TRBJ2-5, with 8 bases fitting TRBD1. The CDR3 consists of 12 residues. Per germline, CDR1 DFQATT and CDR2 SNEGSKA (reference sequence). Germline trimming cut 5 bases from V and 7 bases from J; bases unmatched to any gene: 6. The CDR3 reads CSADQGARTQYF. CDR3 DNA sequence: TGCAGTGCTGATCAGGGGGCGCGGACCCAGTACTTC.

This clonotype was found a few times. The genes are TRBV27 and TRBJ2-3; D is unresolved. With 5 bases removed from V and 1 base from J, the gap between germline ends came to 16 bases. Germline CDR1 is MNHEY and CDR2 is SMNVEV (reference sequence). The CDR3 is 16 residues long. The CDR3, as DNA: TGTGCCAGCAGTCCCGACATCACTATTCGCACAGATACGCAGTATTTT. This encodes CASSPDITIRTDTQYF.

The chain combines TRBV27 with TRBJ1-6; 11 nucleotides agree with TRBD1. Germline V CDR1 and CDR2: MNHEY, SMNVEV (reference sequence). The CDR3 runs 16 residues. Trimming cost V 5 bases and J 10 bases; bases outside gene matches: 10. The CDR3 is CASSHGTGGLWSPLHF. CDR3 nucleotide sequence: TGTGCCAGCAGTCACGGGACAGGGGGTCTCTGGTCACCCCTCCACTTT.

This clonotype showed up just a few times. J is TRBJ2-5 and V is TRBV29-1; TRBD1 matches 8 bases. Germline V gene lookup returns CDR1 SQVTM and CDR2 ANQGSEA. The CDR3 totals 13 residues. With V trimmed by 5 bases and J by 1 base, 3 bases remained unmatched. Written as DNA, the CDR3 is TGCAGCGTTTCCGGGACAGGCCAAGAGACCCAGTACTTC. Encoded protein: CSVSGTGQETQYF.

This clonotype has only a few counts. The chain has TRBV10-3 and TRBJ2-7; the D gene is possibly TRBD1 (5 bases). CDR3 size: 15 residues. Per germline, CDR1 ENHRY and CDR2 SYGVKD. The V end was cut by 0 bases, the J end by 1 base, with 10 bases between. The CDR3 region is CAISESRRQSYEQYF. The DNA for the CDR3 is TGTGCCATCAGTGAGTCCCGGAGACAGTCCTACGAGCAGTACTTC.

The V and J genes are TRBV7-3 and TRBJ2-1, with D uncertain. This CDR3 region has 14 residues. CDR1 SGHTA and CDR2 FQGTGA come from the germline V gene. V was clipped by 2 bases and J by 8 bases, with 13 bases between them. CDR3 in DNA: TGTGCCAGCAGCTTATTCCTGGGGTGGCATGAGCAGTTCTTC. Its translation is CASSLFLGWHEQFF.

This clonotype was seen a handful of times. This chain connects TRBV10-2 to TRBJ2-7; D uncertain. From germline, CDR1 is WSHSY and CDR2 SAAADI. The V gene lost 4 bases and the J gene lost 7 bases, with 14 bases spanning the gap. This CDR3 has 13 amino acids. DNA of the CDR3: TGCGCCAGCAGTGGCTTGACGAGTGGGGAGCAGTACTTC. Translating it yields CASSGLTSGEQYF.

This chain connects TRBV6-2 or TRBV6-3 to TRBJ1-1; the D is unclear. The V gene's germline CDR1 is MNHEY and CDR2 SVGEGT. Between the trimmed V and J ends, which lost 7 bases and 4 bases, there was a span of 13 bases. This CDR3 has 13 residues. CDR3: CASNPEAVTEAFF. The CDR3 nucleotides are TGTGCCAGCAACCCGGAGGCGGTCACTGAAGCTTTCTTT.

The chain combines TRBV14 with TRBJ2-1; the D is unclear. V was clipped by 4 bases and J by 2 bases, with 12 bases between them. Germline V gene sequence: CDR1 SGHDN, CDR2 FVKESK. The CDR3 extends over 15 amino acids. CDR3: CASSRLPDTYNEQFF. The CDR3 region has the DNA TGTGCCAGCAGCCGTTTGCCAGATACCTACAATGAGCAGTTCTTC.

V gene TRBV27 combines with J gene TRBJ2-5; 9 positions match TRBD1. Germline V CDR1 and CDR2: MNHEY, SMNVEV (reference sequence). The J segment lost 4 bases and the V segment lost 5 bases, leaving 5 bases of the junction unmatched. The CDR3 covers 14 residues. CDR3 DNA: TGTGCCAGCAGTACAGGGGGCTGGGGAGAGACCCAGTACTTC. Its protein is CASSTGGWGETQYF.

The rearrangement links TRBV15 to TRBJ2-7; TRBD2 agrees at 7 bases. This CDR3 has 17 amino acids. V trimming: 6 bases; J trimming: 4 bases; junction bases outside the gene matches: 18. Germline CDR1 is LNHNV and CDR2 is YYDKDF (reference sequence). The CDR3 nucleotides are TGTGCCACCAGTCGGCCTACCAGACGGCGGGAGTGGTACGAGCAGTACTTC. Translating it yields CATSRPTRRREWYEQYF.

This clonotype appeared a few times. The conserved final phenylalanine or tryptophan is absent from the CDR3, which likely points to a read error. The DNA is left out, because the CDR3 cannot be placed on it with certainty; the CDR3 is given as TCRdb lists it. The gene calls are TRBV7-2 and TRBJ2-1; the table's D call, TRBD2, was not checked against the DNA. CDR1 and CDR2 from the germline V gene are SGHTA and FQGNSA. The CDR3 spans 9 amino acids, including both terminal residues. The CDR3 spells CASSLTSGL.

In its sample, this clonotype was seen a few times. The rearrangement links TRBV24-1 to TRBJ2-1; 7 positions match TRBD2. Germline values: CDR1 KGHDR, CDR2 SFDVKD. This CDR3 is 16 amino acids long. V shed 4 bases, J shed 7 bases, and the junction held 12 bases outside the gene matches. CDR3 sequence reads: CATSDDRGRERNEQFF. CDR3 DNA: TGTGCCACCAGTGACGACAGAGGGCGGGAGAGGAATGAGCAGTTCTTC.

J is TRBJ2-1 and V is TRBV9; 15 nucleotides align to TRBD2. Germline V gives CDR1 SGDLS, CDR2 YYNGEE. Losses at the gene ends were 4 bases for V and 2 bases for J; bases not matched to a gene: 10. The CDR3 runs to 19 residues. The CDR3: CASSPSRGLAGGTYNEQFF. The CDR3 coding sequence is TGTGCCAGCAGCCCGAGTCGGGGACTAGCGGGAGGCACCTACAATGAGCAGTTCTTC.

In this sample, this clonotype turned up many times. The rearrangement links TRBV15 to TRBJ2-1; possibly TRBD2 for D (5 bases). Germline CDR1 is LNHNV and CDR2 is YYDKDF (reference sequence). CDR3 length equals 17 residues. Deletions cut 4 bases from V and 1 base from J, with 17 bases between. CDR3 DNA sequence: TGTGCCACCAGCACCCGAGGGCCAGCGGCGTCCTACAATGAGCAGTTCTTC. It yields the protein CATSTRGPAASYNEQFF.

This clonotype came up a few times. The V and J genes are TRBV12-3 or TRBV12-4 and TRBJ2-1, with 12 bases aligning to TRBD2. The CDR3 sequence is 16 residues long. Trimming at V came to 3 bases and at J to 4 bases, leaving 4 bases not matched to a gene. For the CDR3, the DNA is TGTGCCAGCAGTTTCCCTAGCGGGAGGGTTTACAATGAGCAGTTCTTC. It codes for CASSFPSGRVYNEQFF.

The chain is built from TRBV5-1 and TRBJ2-5, with TRBD2 matching 11 bases. The CDR3 runs to 15 residues. Germline V gives CDR1 SGHRS, CDR2 YFSETQ. The junction had 7 bases not matched to a gene; V was cut back by 4 bases and J by 5 bases. Here the CDR3 DNA reads TGCGCCAGCAGCCCTAGCGGGAGGCCAGGGGAGACCCAGTACTTC. It specifies CASSPSGRPGETQYF.

The chain uses TRBV5-1 and TRBJ2-7; 7 nucleotides align to TRBD1. The CDR3 runs 14 residues. With 3 bases clipped from V and 2 bases from J, the junction kept 5 bases outside the gene matches. The germline V gene has CDR1 SGHRS and CDR2 YFSETQ. The CDR3 DNA follows: TGCGCCAGCAGCTCACAGGGGACCGCCTACGAGCAGTACGTC. Its protein product is CASSSQGTAYEQYV.

This clonotype was found many times. CDR3: CASSPLAGTQYF. In nucleotides, the CDR3 is TGTGCCAGCAGTCCTCTAGCCGGGACGCAGTATTTT. This chain uses TRBV12-3 or TRBV12-4 with TRBJ2-3; D perhaps matches TRBD2 (5 bases). The germline V and J ends were trimmed by 5 bases and 9 bases, with 12 bases remaining between them. This CDR3 contains 12 residues.

This clonotype came up once. The CDR3 DNA is TGTGCCAGCAGTGTACAGGGTCCCTACAATGAGCAGTTCTTC. This codes for CASSVQGPYNEQFF. The rearrangement uses TRBV25-1 and TRBJ2-1; perhaps TRBD1 as D (6 bases). CDR3 length: 14 residues. The V end lost 4 bases, the J end lost 2 bases, and 9 bases lay between the germline ends. From germline, CDR1 is MGHDK and CDR2 SYGVNS.

The chain has TRBV6-5 and TRBJ2-7; D is possibly TRBD1 or TRBD2 (5 bases each). The germline gives CDR1 MNHEY, CDR2 SVGAGI. The ends were cut back, 4 bases at V and 4 bases at J, with 14 bases in the middle. The CDR3 totals 14 residues. The CDR3 DNA is TGTGCCAGCAGTTCCCAGGGAAGAGGGTACGAGCAGTACTTC. Protein sequence: CASSSQGRGYEQYF.

This chain uses TRBV5-1 with TRBJ2-1, with 7 bases aligning to TRBD2. Germline V lookup: CDR1 SGHRS, CDR2 YFSETQ. The CDR3 consists of 16 residues. Unmatched junction bases numbered 6, after V lost 1 base and J lost 2 bases. Here the CDR3 DNA reads TGCGCCAGCAGCTTGATCGGCGGGGGTGCCTACAATGAGCAGTTCTTC. Encoded protein: CASSLIGGGAYNEQFF.

The chain carries TRBV5-4 and TRBJ1-2, with TRBD1 as a possible D gene (6 bases). Germline V gene lookup returns CDR1 SGHNT and CDR2 YYREEE (reference sequence). V dropped 3 bases and J dropped 4 bases, with 13 bases sitting between them. The CDR3 length is 14 residues. The CDR3 sequence is CASSSQGHGYGYTF. The CDR3 coding sequence is TGTGCCAGCAGCTCGCAGGGACACGGCTATGGCTACACCTTC.

This chain joins TRBV12-3 or TRBV12-4 and TRBJ2-3, with TRBD1 matching over 8 bases. The CDR3 extends over 17 amino acids. The junction had 14 bases not matched to a gene; V was cut back by 6 bases and J by 3 bases. The CDR3 DNA reads TGTGCCAGCAGACAACGTCCGGGACAGGTAGCGACAGATACGCAGTATTTT. This codes for CASRQRPGQVATDTQYF.

This chain links TRBV2 with TRBJ2-7, with a weak D call TRBD1 (6 bases). The CDR3 has 13 amino acids. V lost 4 bases to trimming and J lost 7 bases, with 14 bases between them. The germline V gene encodes CDR1 SNHLY and CDR2 FYNNEI. CDR3 amino acids: CASSVETGGEQYF. CDR3 DNA: TGTGCCAGCAGTGTCGAGACAGGCGGGGAGCAGTACTTC.

This clonotype was detected ten times or more. This chain links TRBV4-1 with TRBJ2-1; D may be TRBD2 (5 bases). The V end lost 2 bases, the J end lost 6 bases, and 20 bases lay between the germline ends. The CDR3 length is 17 residues. From germline, CDR1 is MGHRA and CDR2 YSYEKL. This CDR3 reads CASSQIMAGFGVNEQFF. DNA of the CDR3: TGCGCCAGCAGCCAAATCATGGCGGGCTTTGGGGTCAATGAGCAGTTCTTC.

This clonotype was observed a handful of times. V gene TRBV19 combines with J gene TRBJ2-1; no definite D call. CDR3 length: 16 residues. Trimming removed 0 bases at V and 3 bases at J, with 12 bases between. Looked up from germline, CDR1 is LNHDA and CDR2 is SQIVND (reference sequence). In DNA, the CDR3 is TGTGCCAGTAGTATAGATCTCCTTCCCCTCTACAATGAGCAGTTCTTC. It translates to CASSIDLLPLYNEQFF.

This clonotype was counted only a few times. The chain has TRBV7-9 and TRBJ2-2; D could derive from TRBD1 or TRBD2 (5 bases each). The CDR3 covers 16 residues. V was shortened by 5 bases and J by 4 bases, with 17 bases between the two germline ends. CDR1 is SEHNR and CDR2 is FQNEAQ in the germline V gene (reference sequence). In DNA, the CDR3 is TGTGCCAGCAGCCCCGTAGGGACGACACGCACCGGGGAGCTGTTTTTT. Encoded protein: CASSPVGTTRTGELFF.

The chain combines TRBV4-2 with TRBJ2-1; no clear D. Looked up from germline, CDR1 is LGHNA and CDR2 is YNFKEQ. Trimming took 0 bases from V and 8 from J, leaving 14 bases between them. This CDR3 spans 15 amino acids. CDR3 DNA: TGTGCCAGCAGCCAAGACTCCGTGGGTCCGGATGAGCAGTTCTTC. It codes for CASSQDSVGPDEQFF.

This clonotype has only a few counts. The J gene is TRBJ2-7, the V gene TRBV27, with 7 bases fitting TRBD1. The CDR3 has 15 amino acids. With V trimmed by 4 bases and J by 1 base, 7 bases remained unmatched. Germline-derived CDR1 and CDR2 are MNHEY and SMNVEV (reference sequence). CDR3 sequence reads: CASSSRDSLSYEQYF. In DNA, the CDR3 is TGTGCCAGCAGTTCCCGGGACAGCCTATCCTACGAGCAGTACTTC.

V gene TRBV10-3 combines with J gene TRBJ2-3; D is uncertain. The CDR3 loop spans 12 amino acids. In germline, CDR1 is ENHRY, CDR2 SYGVKD. V was trimmed by 3 bases and J by 3 bases, leaving 4 bases between them. The DNA of the CDR3 is TGTGCCATCAGTGAAGGGACAGATACGCAGTATTTT. As protein: CAISEGTDTQYF.